This T cell receptor beta chain was captured by sequencing in a study of blood T cell repertoires in COVID-19 (dated by TCRdb to 2018 to 2021). General notes on the study: Samples from collaborators originated in the United States, Italy and Spain and spanned both the acute and convalescent phases of COVID-19. Samples were obtained from the ongoing ImmuneRACE study (first 160 participants) and from some 1,200 subjects provided by 6 global collaborators. The prospective study material was composed of cDNA or gDNA derived from T cells, B-cell-depleted T cells, or PBMCs. The repertoires were released in a freely available public database intended as a resource for research on the immune response to SARS-CoV-2. The sample metadata nearly always contained a de-identified subject ID, COVID-19 status, age in years and sex. Subjects who had been exposed to COVID-19, were actively infected with it, or had recovered from it provided the deeply sampled blood TCRbeta repertoires that made up the dataset. Where HLA class I and class II types were available, the types were taken from metadata supplied by the sample provider, not from assay-based typing. Points the paper makes about the study in general: Clinical and demographic metadata were provided uncurated, with the amount varying by source and participant.

From the cysteine through the phenylalanine, the CDR3 covers 15 amino acids. Only the CDR3 part of the read is kept: 45 bases, read in frame from the first base. For this chain, trimming is 4 bases at the V end and 4 bases at the J end, and the number of junction bases without a gene match is 9. The germline V gene supplies CDR1 MNHEY and CDR2 SVGAGI. The immunoSEQ Assay, a bias-controlled multiplex PCR, was used to amplify TCRbeta CDR3 regions from genomic DNA. The paper's processing steps were these. Within the assay, amplification of reference gene primers was used to estimate how many nucleated cells each sample contained. Sequence reads were collapsed and filtered to measure the absolute abundance of every unique TCRbeta CDR3 rearrangement. For each sample, productive Simpson clonality was calculated as the square root of Simpson's diversity index over productive rearrangements. TCRdb mirrors the immuneACCESS table, restricted to in-frame sequences. Some clones are absent from its copies; in checked studies, under half trace to an unresolved V gene, and the reason for the others is unknown. V and J calls and clone size are those listed in that table; D and trimming were worked out from the DNA. The sample records about 250,000 clones, 65% to 85% of which are singletons. 5.7% of the sample is in the top ten clones.

Collaborating institutions collected whole blood in K2EDTA tubes following their own protocols. For TCRbeta analysis, collaborators shipped samples in one of three forms: frozen whole blood, isolated PBMCs, or DNA extracted from either of those sample types. In the case of this clone: Its antigen is not yet known. No quality values exist for individual bases; no much larger clone is one base distant.

The specimen was peripheral blood. The receptor chain draws on TRBV6-5 and TRBJ2-7; 8 bases in the junction line up with TRBD1. This clonotype originated in an elderly man with acute or convalescent COVID-19. The nucleotides are TGTGCCAGCAGTTCCCCCGACAGGGGAGGATACGAGCAGTACTTC. It translates to CASSSPDRGGYEQYF.